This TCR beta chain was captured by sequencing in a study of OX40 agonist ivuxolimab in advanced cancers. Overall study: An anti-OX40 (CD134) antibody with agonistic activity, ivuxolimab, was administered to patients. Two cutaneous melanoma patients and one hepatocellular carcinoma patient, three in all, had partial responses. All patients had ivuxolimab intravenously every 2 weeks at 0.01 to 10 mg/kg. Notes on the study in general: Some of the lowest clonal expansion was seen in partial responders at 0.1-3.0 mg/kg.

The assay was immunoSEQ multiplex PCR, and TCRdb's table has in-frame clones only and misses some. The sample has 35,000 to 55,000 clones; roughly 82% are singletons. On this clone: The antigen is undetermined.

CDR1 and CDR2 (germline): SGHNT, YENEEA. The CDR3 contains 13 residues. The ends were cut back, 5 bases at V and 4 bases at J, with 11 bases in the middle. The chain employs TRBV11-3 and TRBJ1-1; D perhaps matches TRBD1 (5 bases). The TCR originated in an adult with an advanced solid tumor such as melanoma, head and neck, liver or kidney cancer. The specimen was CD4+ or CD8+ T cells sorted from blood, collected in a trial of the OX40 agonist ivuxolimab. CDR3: CASSEWGPTEAFF. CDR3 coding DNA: TGTGCCAGCAGCGAGTGGGGACCCACTGAAGCTTTCTTT.